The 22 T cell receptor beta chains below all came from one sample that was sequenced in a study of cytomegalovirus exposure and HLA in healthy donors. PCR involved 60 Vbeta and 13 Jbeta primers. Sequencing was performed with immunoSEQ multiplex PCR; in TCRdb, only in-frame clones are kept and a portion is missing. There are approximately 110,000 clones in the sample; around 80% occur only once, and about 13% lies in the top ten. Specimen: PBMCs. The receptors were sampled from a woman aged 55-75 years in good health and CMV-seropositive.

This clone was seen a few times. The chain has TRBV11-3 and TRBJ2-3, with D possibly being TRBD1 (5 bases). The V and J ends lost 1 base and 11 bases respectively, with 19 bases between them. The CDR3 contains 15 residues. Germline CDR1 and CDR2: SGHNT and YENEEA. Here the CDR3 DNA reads TGTGCCAGCAGCTTAGGGGGCAGAGCCGCGGACGAGCAGTATTTT. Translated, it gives CASSLGGRAADEQYF.

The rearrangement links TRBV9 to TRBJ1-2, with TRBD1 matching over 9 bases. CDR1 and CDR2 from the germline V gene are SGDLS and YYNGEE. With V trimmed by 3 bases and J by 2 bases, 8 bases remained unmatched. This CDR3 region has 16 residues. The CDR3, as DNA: TGTGCCAGCAGCGAGGACCCCGGGACAGGGAACTATGGCTACACCTTC. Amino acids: CASSEDPGTGNYGYTF.

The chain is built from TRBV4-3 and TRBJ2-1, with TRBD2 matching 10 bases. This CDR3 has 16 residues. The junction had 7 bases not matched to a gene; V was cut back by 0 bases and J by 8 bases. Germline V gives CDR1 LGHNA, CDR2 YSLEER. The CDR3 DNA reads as TGCGCCAGCAGCCAAGATCAGCGGGGGGGCTTGGATGAGCAGTTCTTC. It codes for CASSQDQRGGLDEQFF.

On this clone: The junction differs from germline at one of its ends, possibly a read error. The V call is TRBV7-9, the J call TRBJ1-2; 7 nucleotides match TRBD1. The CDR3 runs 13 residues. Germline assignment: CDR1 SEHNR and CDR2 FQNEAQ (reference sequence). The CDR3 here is CSSSPTGVWGYTF. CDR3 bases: TGTTCCAGCAGCCCCACAGGGGTTTGGGGCTACACCTTC.

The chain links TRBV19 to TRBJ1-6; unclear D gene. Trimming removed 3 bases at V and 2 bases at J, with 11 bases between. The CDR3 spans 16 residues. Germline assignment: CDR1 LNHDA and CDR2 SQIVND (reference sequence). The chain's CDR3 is CASSIRRTAYNSPLHF. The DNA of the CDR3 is TGTGCCAGTAGTATTCGGAGGACGGCCTATAATTCACCCCTCCACTTT.

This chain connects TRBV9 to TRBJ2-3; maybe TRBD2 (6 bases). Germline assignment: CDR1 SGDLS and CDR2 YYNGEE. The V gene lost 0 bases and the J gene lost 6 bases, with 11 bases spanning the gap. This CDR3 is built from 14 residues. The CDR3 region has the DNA TGTGCCAGCAGCGTAGACGGGGCGGGGGATACGCAGTATTTT. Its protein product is CASSVDGAGDTQYF.

The CDR3 here is CAWSSGGETQYF. DNA of the CDR3: TGTGCCTGGAGCTCAGGGGGGGAGACCCAGTACTTC. The rearrangement joins TRBV30 to TRBJ2-5, with D maybe TRBD1 (7 bases). CDR1 and CDR2 (germline): GTSNPN, SVGIG (reference sequence). This CDR3 has 12 residues. V lost 3 bases to trimming and J lost 5 bases, with 10 bases between them. The full variable domain, with the rest looked up from reference TRBV30 and TRBJ2-5, is SQTIHQWPATLVQPVGSPLSLECTVEGTSNPNLYWYRQAAGRGLQLLFYSVGIGQISSEVPQNLSASRPQDRQFILSSKKLLLSDSGFYLCAWSSGGETQYFGPGTRLLVL.

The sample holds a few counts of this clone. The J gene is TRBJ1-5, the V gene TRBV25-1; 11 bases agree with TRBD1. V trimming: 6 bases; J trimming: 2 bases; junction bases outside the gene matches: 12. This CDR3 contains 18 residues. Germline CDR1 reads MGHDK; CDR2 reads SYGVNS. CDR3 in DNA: TGTGCCAGCAGGCCGGGGACAGGGGGAGGAAGTGGCAATCAGCCCCAGCATTTT. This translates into CASRPGTGGGSGNQPQHF.

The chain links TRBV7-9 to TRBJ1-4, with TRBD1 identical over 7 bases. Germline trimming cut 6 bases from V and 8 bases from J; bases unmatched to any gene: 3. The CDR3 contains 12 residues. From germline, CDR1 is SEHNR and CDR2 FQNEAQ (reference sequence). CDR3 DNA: TGTGCCAGCAGTCGGGACAGCGAAAAACTGTTTTTT. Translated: CASSRDSEKLFF.

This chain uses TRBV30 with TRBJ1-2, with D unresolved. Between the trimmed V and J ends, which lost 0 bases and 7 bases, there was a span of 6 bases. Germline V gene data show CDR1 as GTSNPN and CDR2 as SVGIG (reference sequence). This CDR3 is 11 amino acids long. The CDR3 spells CAWSVAGGYTF. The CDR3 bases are TGTGCCTGGAGTGTGGCGGGTGGCTACACCTTC. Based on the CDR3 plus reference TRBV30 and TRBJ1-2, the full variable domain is SQTIHQWPATLVQPVGSPLSLECTVEGTSNPNLYWYRQAAGRGLQLLFYSVGIGQISSEVPQNLSASRPQDRQFILSSKKLLLSDSGFYLCAWSVAGGYTFGSGTRLTVV.

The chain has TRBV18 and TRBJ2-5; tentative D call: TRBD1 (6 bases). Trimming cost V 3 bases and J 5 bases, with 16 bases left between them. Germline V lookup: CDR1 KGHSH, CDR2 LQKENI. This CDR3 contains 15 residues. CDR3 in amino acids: CASSPYRDPGETQYF. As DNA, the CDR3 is TGTGCCAGCTCACCCTACAGGGACCCGGGGGAGACCCAGTACTTC.

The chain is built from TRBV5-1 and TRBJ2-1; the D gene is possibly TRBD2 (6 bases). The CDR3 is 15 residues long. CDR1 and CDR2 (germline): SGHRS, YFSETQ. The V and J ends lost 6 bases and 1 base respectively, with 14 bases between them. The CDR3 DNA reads TGCGCCAGCAAGACGGGAGAAGCGTCCTACAATGAGCAGTTCTTC. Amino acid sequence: CASKTGEASYNEQFF. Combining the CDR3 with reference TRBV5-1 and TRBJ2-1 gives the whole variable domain KAGVTQTPRYLIKTRGQQVTLSCSPISGHRSVSWYQQTPGQGLQFLFEYFSETQRNKGNFPGRFSGRQFSNSRSEMNVSTLELGDSALYLCASKTGEASYNEQFFGPGTRLTVL.

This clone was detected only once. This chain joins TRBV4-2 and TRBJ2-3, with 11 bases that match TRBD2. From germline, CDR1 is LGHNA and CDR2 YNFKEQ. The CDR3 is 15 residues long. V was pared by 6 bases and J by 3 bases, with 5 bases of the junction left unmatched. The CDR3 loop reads CASRPGLADTDTQYF. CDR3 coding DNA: TGTGCCAGCAGACCGGGACTAGCGGATACAGATACGCAGTATTTT.

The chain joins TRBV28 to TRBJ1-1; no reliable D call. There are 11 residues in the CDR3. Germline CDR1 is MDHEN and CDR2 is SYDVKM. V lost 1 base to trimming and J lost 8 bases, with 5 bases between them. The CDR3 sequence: CASSLLAEAFF. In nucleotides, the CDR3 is TGTGCCAGCAGTTTATTAGCAGAAGCTTTCTTT. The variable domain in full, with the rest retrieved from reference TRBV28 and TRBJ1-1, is DVKVTQSSRYLVKRTGEKVFLECVQDMDHENMFWYRQDPGLGLRLIYFSYDVKMKEKGDIPEGYSVSREKKERFSLILESASTNQTSMYLCASSLLAEAFFGQGTRLTVV.

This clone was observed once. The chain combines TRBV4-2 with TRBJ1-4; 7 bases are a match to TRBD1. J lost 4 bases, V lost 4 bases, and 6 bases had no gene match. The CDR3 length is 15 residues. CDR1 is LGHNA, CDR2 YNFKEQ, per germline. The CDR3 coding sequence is TGTGCCAGCAGCCCTACCAGGGGGAGTAATGAAAAACTGTTTTTT. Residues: CASSPTRGSNEKLFF.

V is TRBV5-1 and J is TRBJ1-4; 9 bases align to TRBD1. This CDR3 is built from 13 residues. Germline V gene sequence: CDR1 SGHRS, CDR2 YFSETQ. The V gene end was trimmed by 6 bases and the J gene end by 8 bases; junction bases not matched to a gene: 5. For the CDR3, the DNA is TGCGCCAGCACCCCGACAGGGGGGGAAAAACTGTTTTTT. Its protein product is CASTPTGGEKLFF.

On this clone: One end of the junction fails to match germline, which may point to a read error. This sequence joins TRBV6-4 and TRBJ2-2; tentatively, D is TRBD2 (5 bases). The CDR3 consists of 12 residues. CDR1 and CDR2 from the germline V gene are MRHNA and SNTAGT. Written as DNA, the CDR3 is TGTGCCAGCAGTTCCTCGGCCGGGGAGCGGTTTTTT. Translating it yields CASSSSAGERFF.

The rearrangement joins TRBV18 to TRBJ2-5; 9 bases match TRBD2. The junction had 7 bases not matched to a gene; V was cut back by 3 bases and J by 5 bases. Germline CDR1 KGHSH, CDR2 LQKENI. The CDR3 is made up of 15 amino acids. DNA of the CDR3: TGTGCCAGCTCACCGGCGGGAGGGCCGTGGGAGACCCAGTACTTC. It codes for CASSPAGGPWETQYF.

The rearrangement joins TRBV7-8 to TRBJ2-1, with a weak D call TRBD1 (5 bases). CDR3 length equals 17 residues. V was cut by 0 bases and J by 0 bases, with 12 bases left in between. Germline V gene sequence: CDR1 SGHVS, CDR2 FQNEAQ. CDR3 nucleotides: TGTGCCAGCAGCTTAGCGTACAGGTTTACCTCCTACAATGAGCAGTTCTTC. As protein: CASSLAYRFTSYNEQFF.

The CDR3 DNA sequence: TGCGCCAGCAGCCCCGGGGGTCGTACCGCAACTAATGAAAAACTGTTTTTT. Translated: CASSPGGRTATNEKLFF. The chain has TRBV4-1 and TRBJ1-4; D perhaps matches TRBD1 (5 bases). V was clipped by 4 bases and J by 0 bases, with 15 bases between them. CDR3 length equals 17 residues. The germline gives CDR1 MGHRA, CDR2 YSYEKL.

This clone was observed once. The CDR3 loop is CASRGTGNDYHGYTF. As DNA, the CDR3 is TGTGCCAGCAGGGGGACAGGGAACGATTATCATGGCTACACCTTC. The gene calls are TRBV6-6 and TRBJ1-2; 9 bases align to TRBD1. V was clipped by 6 bases and J by 6 bases; unmatched bases: 11. CDR1 and CDR2 (germline): MNHNY, SVGAGI (reference sequence). This CDR3 spans 15 amino acids.

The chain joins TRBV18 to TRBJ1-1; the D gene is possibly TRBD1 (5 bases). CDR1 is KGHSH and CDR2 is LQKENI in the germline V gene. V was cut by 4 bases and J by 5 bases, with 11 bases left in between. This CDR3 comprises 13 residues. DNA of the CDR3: TGTGCCAGCTCACGGGGGGAGGTGACTGAAGCTTTCTTT. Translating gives CASSRGEVTEAFF.